This T cell receptor beta chain was identified in a study of shared clonotypes between healthy human individuals. Germline-derived CDR1 and CDR2 are SEHNR and FQNEAQ (reference sequence). The CDR3 runs to 14 residues. Deletions cut 1 base from V and 4 bases from J, with 10 bases between. General observations from the study: Richness estimates generally favored naive over memory subsets.

To note about this clone: Its antigen is still unknown.

Replicate PCRs run on sorted subsets employed 200 to 250 ng DNA, 25,000 to 35,000 T cell genomes. Generated by immunoSEQ multiplex PCR, the TCRdb table keeps only in-frame clones and is missing some. Altogether under 1,900,000 clones are present, 98% to 99% being singletons, with the ten largest covering 0.36%. The sample taken for sequencing was naive CD4+ T cells sorted from blood. The subset is: CD45RA+ positively selected. The TCR sequence derives from a man younger than 40 in good health. The chain joins TRBV7-9 to TRBJ1-2, with D uncertain. The CDR3 DNA sequence: TGTGCCAGCAGCTTAGGTGTAGGGCCCTATGGCTACACCTTC. Encoded protein: CASSLGVGPYGYTF.